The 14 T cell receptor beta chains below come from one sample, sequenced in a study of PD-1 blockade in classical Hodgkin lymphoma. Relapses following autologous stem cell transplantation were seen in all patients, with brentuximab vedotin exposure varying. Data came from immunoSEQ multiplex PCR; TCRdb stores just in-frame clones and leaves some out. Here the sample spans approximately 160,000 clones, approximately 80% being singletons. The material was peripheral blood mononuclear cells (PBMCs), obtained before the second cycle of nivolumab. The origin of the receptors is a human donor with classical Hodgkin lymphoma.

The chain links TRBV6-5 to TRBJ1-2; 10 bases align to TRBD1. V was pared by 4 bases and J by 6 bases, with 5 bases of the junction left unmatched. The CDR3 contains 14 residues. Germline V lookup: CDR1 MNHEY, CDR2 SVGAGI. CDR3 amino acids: CASSWDRGGNGYTF. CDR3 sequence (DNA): TGTGCCAGCAGTTGGGACAGGGGCGGGAATGGCTACACCTTC.

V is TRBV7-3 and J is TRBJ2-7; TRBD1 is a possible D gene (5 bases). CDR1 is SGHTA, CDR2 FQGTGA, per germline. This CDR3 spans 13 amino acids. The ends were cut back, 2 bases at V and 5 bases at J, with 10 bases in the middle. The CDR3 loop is CASSLWARDEQYF. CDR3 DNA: TGTGCCAGCAGCTTATGGGCCAGGGACGAGCAGTACTTC.

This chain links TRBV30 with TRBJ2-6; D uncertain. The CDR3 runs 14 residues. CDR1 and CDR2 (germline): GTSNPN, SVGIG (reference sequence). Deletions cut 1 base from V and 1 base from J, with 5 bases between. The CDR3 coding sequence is TGTGCCTGGAGTGGGGGATCTGGGGCCAACGTCCTGACTTTC. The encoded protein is CAWSGGSGANVLTF. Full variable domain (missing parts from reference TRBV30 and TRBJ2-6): SQTIHQWPATLVQPVGSPLSLECTVEGTSNPNLYWYRQAAGRGLQLLFYSVGIGQISSEVPQNLSASRPQDRQFILSSKKLLLSDSGFYLCAWSGGSGANVLTFGAGSRLTVL.

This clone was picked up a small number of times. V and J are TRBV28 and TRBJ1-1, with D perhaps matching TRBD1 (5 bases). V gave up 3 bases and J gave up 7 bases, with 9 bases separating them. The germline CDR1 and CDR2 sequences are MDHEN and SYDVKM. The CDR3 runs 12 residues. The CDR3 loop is CASSFSDSEAFF. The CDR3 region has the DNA TGTGCCAGCAGTTTCTCCGACAGTGAAGCTTTCTTT. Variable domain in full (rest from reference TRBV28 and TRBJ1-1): DVKVTQSSRYLVKRTGEKVFLECVQDMDHENMFWYRQDPGLGLRLIYFSYDVKMKEKGDIPEGYSVSREKKERFSLILESASTNQTSMYLCASSFSDSEAFFGQGTRLTVV.

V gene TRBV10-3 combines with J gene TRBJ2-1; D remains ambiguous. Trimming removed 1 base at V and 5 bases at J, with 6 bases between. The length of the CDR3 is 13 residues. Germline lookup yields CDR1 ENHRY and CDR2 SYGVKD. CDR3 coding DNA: TGTGCCATCAGTGAGTACCGAGACAATGAGCAGTTCTTC. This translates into CAISEYRDNEQFF.

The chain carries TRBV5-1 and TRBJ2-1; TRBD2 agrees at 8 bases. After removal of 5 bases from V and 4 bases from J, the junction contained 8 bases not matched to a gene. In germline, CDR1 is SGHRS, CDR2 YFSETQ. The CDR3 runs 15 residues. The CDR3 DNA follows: TGCGCCAGCAGGTGGTCACTAGCGGAATACAATGAGCAGTTCTTC. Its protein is CASRWSLAEYNEQFF.

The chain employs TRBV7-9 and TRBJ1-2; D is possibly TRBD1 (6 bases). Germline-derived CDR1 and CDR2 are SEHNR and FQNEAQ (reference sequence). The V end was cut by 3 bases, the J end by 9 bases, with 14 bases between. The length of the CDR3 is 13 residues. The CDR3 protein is CASSLHRDTSYTF. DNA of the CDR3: TGTGCCAGCAGCTTGCACAGGGATACTAGCTACACCTTC.

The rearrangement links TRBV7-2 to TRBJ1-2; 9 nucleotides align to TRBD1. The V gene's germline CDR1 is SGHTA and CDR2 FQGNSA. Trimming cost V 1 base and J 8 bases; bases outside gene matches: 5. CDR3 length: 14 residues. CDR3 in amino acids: CASSLGGQGRGYTF. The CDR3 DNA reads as TGTGCCAGCAGCTTAGGGGGACAGGGACGAGGCTACACCTTC.

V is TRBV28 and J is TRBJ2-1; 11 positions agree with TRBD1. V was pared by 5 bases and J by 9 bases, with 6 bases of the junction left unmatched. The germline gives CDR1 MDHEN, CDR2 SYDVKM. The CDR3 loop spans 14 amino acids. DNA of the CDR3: TGTGCCAGCAGTCAAGGACAGGGGGCGGTTGAGCAGTTCTTC. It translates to CASSQGQGAVEQFF.

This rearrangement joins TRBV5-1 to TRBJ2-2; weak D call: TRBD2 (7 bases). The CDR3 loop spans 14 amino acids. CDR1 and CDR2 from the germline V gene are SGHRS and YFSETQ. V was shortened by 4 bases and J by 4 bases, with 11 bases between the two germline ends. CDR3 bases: TGCGCCAGCAGCGTAGGGGGGGCCACCGGGGAGCTGTTTTTT. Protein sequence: CASSVGGATGELFF.

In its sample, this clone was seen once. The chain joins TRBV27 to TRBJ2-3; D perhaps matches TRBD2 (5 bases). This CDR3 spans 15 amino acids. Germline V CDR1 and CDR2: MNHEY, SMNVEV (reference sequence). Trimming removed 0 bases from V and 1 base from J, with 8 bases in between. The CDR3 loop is CASSLSDSGTDTQYF. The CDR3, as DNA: TGTGCCAGCAGTTTATCGGACTCGGGCACAGATACGCAGTATTTT.

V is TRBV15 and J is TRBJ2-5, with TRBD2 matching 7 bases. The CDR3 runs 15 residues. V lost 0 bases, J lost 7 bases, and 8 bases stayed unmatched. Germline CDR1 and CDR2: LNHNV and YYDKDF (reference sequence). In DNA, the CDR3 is TGTGCCACCAGCAGAGACTTTGCGCGGGAGTTGACCCAGTACTTC. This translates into CATSRDFARELTQYF.

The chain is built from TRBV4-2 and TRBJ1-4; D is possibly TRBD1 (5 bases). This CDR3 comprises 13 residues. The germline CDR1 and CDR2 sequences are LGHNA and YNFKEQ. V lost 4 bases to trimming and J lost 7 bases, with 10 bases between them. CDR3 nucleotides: TGTGCCAGCAGCCGGCGTGGGGCTGAAAAACTGTTTTTT. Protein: CASSRRGAEKLFF.

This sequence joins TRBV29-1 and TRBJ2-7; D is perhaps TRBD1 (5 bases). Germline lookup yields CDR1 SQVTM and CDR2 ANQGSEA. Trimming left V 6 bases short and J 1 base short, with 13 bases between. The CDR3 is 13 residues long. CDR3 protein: CSVYSGISYEQYF. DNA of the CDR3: TGCAGCGTCTACTCAGGGATATCCTACGAGCAGTACTTC.